The source of this T cell receptor (beta chain) is a study of shared clonotypes between healthy human individuals. General observations from the study: Shared across a few donors were roughly 4.8% of the naive CD4 clonotypes.

Worth noting for this clone: Its antigen is still unknown.

Profiled with immunoSEQ multiplex PCR; TCRdb holds only in-frame clones, not every one. Of some 2,100,000 clones listed, under 97% are singletons. The CDR3 is made up of 15 amino acids. CDR1 MNHNY and CDR2 SVGAGI come from the germline V gene (reference sequence). V dropped 7 bases and J dropped 5 bases, with 20 bases sitting between them. The study separated CD4+ cells into CD45RA+ naive and CD45RA-negative memory subsets. Sample: naive CD4+ T cells sorted from blood. Subset indicated: CD45RA+ positively selected. The V and J genes are TRBV6-6 and TRBJ2-5; D is possibly TRBD2 (6 bases). The sequence derives from a man between 18 and 35 years old in good health. CDR3 region: CASTLLEGRMETQYF. The CDR3 nucleotides read TGTGCCAGCACCCTCCTGGAGGGGAGAATGGAGACCCAGTACTTC.